What follows are 23 T cell receptor beta chains derived from one specimen sequenced in a study of T cell responses to AZD1222 COVID-19 vaccine (dated by TCRdb to the early 2020s). Library construction relied on the immunoSEQ multiplex PCR assay. Held by TCRdb, this immuneACCESS table contains in-frame sequences only and omits some clones. Under half of the omission traces to an unresolved V gene where checked; the cause of the rest is unknown. The sample table contains about 120,000 clones; only one count was recorded for approximately 92% of them. The ten largest make up around 15% of the sample. In light of the paper, this sample's time point label describes: baseline before first vaccination. The sequences come from peripheral blood, collected on day 0 of AZD1222 vaccination. The source of these receptors is an adult in good health.

The rearrangement uses TRBV28 and TRBJ2-1, with D unresolved. V lost 2 bases and J 6 bases, leaving 14 bases between the germline ends. From germline, CDR1 is MDHEN and CDR2 SYDVKM. The length of the CDR3 is 15 residues. The CDR3 DNA reads as TGTGCCAGCAGTTTAAGCCGAAGTTGGGGCAATGAGCAGTTCTTC. This gives the protein CASSLSRSWGNEQFF.

This clone appeared once. The chain carries TRBV19 and TRBJ1-3, with 7 bases lining up with TRBD1. CDR1 and CDR2 (germline): LNHDA, SQIVND (reference sequence). V shed 6 bases, J shed 0 bases, and the junction held 14 bases outside the gene matches. CDR3 length: 18 residues. This CDR3 is CASSSGAGGKDSGNTIYF. The CDR3 DNA is TGTGCCAGTAGCTCTGGAGCAGGGGGAAAAGACTCTGGAAACACCATATATTTT.

The count of this clone is one. The V and J genes are TRBV28 and TRBJ2-7; no clear D. Germline CDR1 reads MDHEN; CDR2 reads SYDVKM. Trimming left V 2 bases short and J 5 bases short, with 10 bases between. The CDR3 has 13 amino acids. The CDR3 loop is CASSLVAQNEQYF. The CDR3 nucleotides read TGTGCCAGCAGTTTAGTGGCCCAGAACGAGCAGTACTTC.

The chain links TRBV18 to TRBJ1-5, with D maybe TRBD1 (6 bases). Germline V gives CDR1 KGHSH, CDR2 LQKENI. The CDR3 is 17 residues long. Deletions cut 2 bases from V and 6 bases from J, with 20 bases between. The chain's CDR3 is CASSPGLPGARAQPQHF. Here the CDR3 DNA reads TGTGCCAGCTCACCAGGGCTCCCAGGGGCGCGGGCTCAGCCCCAGCATTTT.

The chain has TRBV5-5 and TRBJ1-5; the D gene is possibly TRBD1 (5 bases). CDR1 and CDR2 (germline): SGHKS, YYEKEE (reference sequence). V was shortened by 0 bases and J by 6 bases, with 13 bases between the two germline ends. The CDR3 extends over 15 amino acids. The CDR3 is CASSLEWDQGQPQHF. In nucleotides, the CDR3 is TGTGCCAGCAGCTTGGAGTGGGACCAAGGTCAGCCCCAGCATTTT.

V usage is TRBV7-9 and J usage is TRBJ2-5, with TRBD1 identical over 8 bases. The CDR3 sequence is 15 residues long. The V segment lost 5 bases and the J segment 5 bases; nucleotides outside the gene matches: 10. The germline V gene has CDR1 SEHNR and CDR2 FQNEAQ (reference sequence). CDR3 DNA sequence: TGTGCCAGCAGCCTCGGACAGGGCGTAGCGGAGACCCAGTACTTC. This encodes CASSLGQGVAETQYF.

The J gene is TRBJ2-6, the V gene TRBV7-8; D is ambiguous. Germline loops: CDR1 SGHVS, CDR2 FQNEAQ. The V gene lost 3 bases and the J gene lost 0 bases, with 15 bases spanning the gap. This CDR3 is built from 18 residues. The CDR3 sequence: CASSFRQESVSGANVLTF. Written as DNA, the CDR3 is TGTGCCAGCAGCTTCCGGCAGGAAAGTGTCTCTGGGGCCAACGTCCTGACTTTC.

V usage is TRBV25-1 and J usage is TRBJ1-5; no definite D call. Germline V lookup: CDR1 MGHDK, CDR2 SYGVNS. Trimming shortened V by 4 bases and J by 6 bases, and 7 bases separated the two germline ends. The CDR3 sequence is 12 residues long. The CDR3 DNA is TGTGCCAGCAGTGCACCGGGTCAGCCCCAGCATTTT. This sequence encodes CASSAPGQPQHF.

The chain combines TRBV28 with TRBJ1-1, with D uncertain. CDR1 and CDR2 (germline): MDHEN, SYDVKM. Trimming cost V 3 bases and J 8 bases, with 4 bases left between them. This CDR3 is built from 10 residues. CDR3 bases: TGTGCCAGCAGTTTGGGCGAAGCTTTCTTT. Translating gives CASSLGEAFF.

The genes are TRBV5-6 and TRBJ1-2, with 7 bases lining up with TRBD1. Germline V gene data show CDR1 as SGHDT and CDR2 as YYEEEE. The CDR3 extends over 16 amino acids. After removal of 4 bases from V and 1 base from J, the junction contained 10 bases not matched to a gene. The CDR3, as DNA: TGTGCCAGCAGCCTGTCAGGGGGGAATAGTAACTATGGCTACACCTTC. Amino acids: CASSLSGGNSNYGYTF.

J is TRBJ2-7 and V is TRBV27; D might be TRBD1 or TRBD2, each matching 6 bases. The CDR3 contains 14 residues. The ends were cut back, 2 bases at V and 6 bases at J, with 14 bases in the middle. CDR1 and CDR2 from the germline V gene are MNHEY and SMNVEV (reference sequence). The CDR3 region has the DNA TGTGCCAGCAGTTTAATGCTAGGGGGGCGCGAGCAGTACTTC. Protein sequence: CASSLMLGGREQYF.

This rearrangement joins TRBV6-2 or TRBV6-3 to TRBJ2-3; a weak D match, TRBD1 (6 bases). Per the germline V gene, CDR1 is MNHEY and CDR2 is SVGEGT. Trimming took 10 bases from V and 0 from J, leaving 17 bases between them. CDR3 length: 15 amino acids. CDR3 region: CATTPDRTSTDTQYF. CDR3 DNA: TGTGCCACCACCCCTGACAGGACTAGCACAGATACGCAGTATTTT.

The V call is TRBV10-1, the J call TRBJ1-2, with 10 positions matching TRBD1. CDR1 and CDR2 (germline): WNHNN, SYGVQD (reference sequence). This CDR3 spans 16 amino acids. V gave up 6 bases and J gave up 4 bases; unmatched junction bases: 11. The CDR3 protein is CASSDRMTGGIYGYTF. DNA of the CDR3: TGCGCCAGCAGCGACAGAATGACAGGGGGCATCTATGGCTACACCTTC.

This chain connects TRBV5-4 to TRBJ2-2; 8 bases align to TRBD1. This CDR3 is built from 15 residues. Germline V CDR1 and CDR2: SGHNT, YYREEE (reference sequence). V lost 5 bases to trimming and J lost 5 bases; unmatched junction nucleotides: 8. The CDR3 is CASSRAGGDTGELFF. CDR3 bases: TGTGCCAGCAGTCGCGCAGGGGGCGATACCGGGGAGCTGTTTTTT.

CDR3 sequence (DNA): TGTGCCAGCAGCCAGCGGGGAACCACCTACGAGCAGTACTTC. Amino acid sequence: CASSQRGTTYEQYF. V gene TRBV14 combines with J gene TRBJ2-7; a weak D match, TRBD2 (6 bases). With 3 bases removed from V and 2 bases from J, the gap between germline ends came to 11 bases. The CDR3 runs to 14 residues. Germline CDR1 is SGHDN and CDR2 is FVKESK. Full variable domain (remainder filled in from reference TRBV14 and TRBJ2-7): EAGVTQFPSHSVIEKGQTVTLRCDPISGHDNLYWYRRVMGKEIKFLLHFVKESKQDESGMPNNRFLAERTGGTYSTLKVQPAELEDSGVYFCASSQRGTTYEQYFGPGTRLTVT.

The chain carries TRBV3-1 (or the pseudogene TRBV3-2) and TRBJ2-5; no reliable D call. Trimming stripped 4 bases from V and 5 bases from J, with 11 bases between. The V gene's germline CDR1 is LGHDT and CDR2 YNNKEL (reference sequence). The CDR3 is 13 amino acids. The CDR3: CASSPPVEETQYF. The CDR3 DNA is TGTGCCAGCAGCCCGCCCGTAGAGGAGACCCAGTACTTC.

J is TRBJ1-2 and V is TRBV2, with 9 nucleotides matching TRBD1. Germline assignment: CDR1 SNHLY and CDR2 FYNNEI. With 3 bases clipped from V and 7 bases from J, the junction kept 3 bases outside the gene matches. CDR3 length: 13 residues. CDR3 in DNA: TGTGCCAGCAGTGACGGGACAGGGATTGGCTACACCTTC. Residues: CASSDGTGIGYTF.

The chain couples TRBV18 to TRBJ2-3; D might be TRBD2 (5 bases). The CDR3 totals 15 residues. V dropped 6 bases and J dropped 6 bases, with 19 bases sitting between them. CDR1 and CDR2 from the germline V gene are KGHSH and LQKENI. In DNA form, the CDR3 reads TGTGCCAGCTCGCTTACCGGTCTGGAGGTTGATACGCAGTATTTT. Its protein is CASSLTGLEVDTQYF.

This clone showed up just once. CDR3 DNA: TGTGCCAGCAGCTCTTGGGCCGCGACAGGGGGAGGCTTGTACTTC. Translated: CASSSWAATGGGLYF. This chain connects TRBV7-8 to TRBJ2-7; TRBD1 agrees at 9 bases. The germline gives CDR1 SGHVS, CDR2 FQNEAQ. This CDR3 has 15 amino acids. Germline trimming cut 4 bases from V and 12 bases from J; bases unmatched to any gene: 16.

The chain's CDR3 is CASSAFHENTEAFF. CDR3 in DNA: TGTGCCAGCAGCGCTTTCCACGAGAACACTGAAGCTTTCTTT. The chain employs TRBV9 and TRBJ1-1, with D uncertain. This CDR3 region has 14 residues. The germline V gene has CDR1 SGDLS and CDR2 YYNGEE. V was cut by 3 bases and J by 1 base, with 10 bases left in between.

This chain uses TRBV3-1 (or the pseudogene TRBV3-2) with TRBJ2-2, with 8 bases that match TRBD2. V dropped 4 bases and J dropped 5; count of bases not matched to a gene: 0. The CDR3 is 13 residues long. The V gene's germline CDR1 is LGHDT and CDR2 YNNKEL (reference sequence). As DNA, the CDR3 is TGTGCCAGCAGCCCGGGGGGGACCGGGGAGCTGTTTTTT. This sequence encodes CASSPGGTGELFF.

CDR3 residues: CASYMNYGYTF. The DNA for the CDR3 is TGTGCCAGCTATATGAACTATGGCTACACCTTC. The rearrangement joins TRBV6-5 to TRBJ1-2; D uncertain. The CDR3 has 11 residues. Between the trimmed V and J ends, which lost 8 bases and 2 bases, there was a span of 6 bases. CDR1 is MNHEY, CDR2 SVGAGI, per germline.

J is TRBJ2-5 and V is TRBV9; 12 nucleotides agree with TRBD2. The CDR3 runs to 15 residues. Germline assignment: CDR1 SGDLS and CDR2 YYNGEE. Losses at the gene ends were 0 bases for V and 5 bases for J; bases not matched to a gene: 2. CDR3 protein: CASSVGLAGEETQYF. The CDR3 DNA sequence: TGTGCCAGCAGCGTAGGACTAGCGGGAGAGGAGACCCAGTACTTC. Filled out from reference TRBV9 and TRBJ2-5, the complete variable domain reads DSGVTQTPKHLITATGQRVTLRCSPRSGDLSVYWYQQSLDQGLQFLIQYYNGEERAKGNILERFSAQQFPDLHSELNLSSLELGDSALYFCASSVGLAGEETQYFGPGTRLLVL.